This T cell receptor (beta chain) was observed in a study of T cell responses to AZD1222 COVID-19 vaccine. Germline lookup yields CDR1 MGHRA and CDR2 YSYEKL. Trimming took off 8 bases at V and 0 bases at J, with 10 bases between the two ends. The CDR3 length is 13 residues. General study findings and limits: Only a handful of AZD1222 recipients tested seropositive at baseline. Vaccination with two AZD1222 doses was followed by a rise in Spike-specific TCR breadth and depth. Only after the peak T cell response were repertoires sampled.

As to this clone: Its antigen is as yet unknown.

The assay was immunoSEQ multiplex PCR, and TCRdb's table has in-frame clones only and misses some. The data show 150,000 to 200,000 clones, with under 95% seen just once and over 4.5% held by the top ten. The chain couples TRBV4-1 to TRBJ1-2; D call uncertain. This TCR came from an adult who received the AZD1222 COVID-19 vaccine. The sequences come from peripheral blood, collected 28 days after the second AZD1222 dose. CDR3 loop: CASGGVSNYGYTF. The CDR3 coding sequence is TGCGCCAGCGGTGGGGTTTCTAACTATGGCTACACCTTC.